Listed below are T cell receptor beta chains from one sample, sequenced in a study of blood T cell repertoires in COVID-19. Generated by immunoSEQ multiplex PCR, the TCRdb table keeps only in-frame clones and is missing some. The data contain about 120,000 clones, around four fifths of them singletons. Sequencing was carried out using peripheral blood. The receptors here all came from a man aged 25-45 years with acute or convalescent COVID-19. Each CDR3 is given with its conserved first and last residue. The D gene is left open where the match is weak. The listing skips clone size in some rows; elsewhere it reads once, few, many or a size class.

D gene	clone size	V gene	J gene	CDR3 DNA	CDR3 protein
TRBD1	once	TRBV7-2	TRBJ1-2	TGTGCCAGCAGACTAGCGACAGGGGGCGACAATGGCTACACCTTC	CASRLATGGDNGYTF
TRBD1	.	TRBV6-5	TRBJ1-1	TGTGCCAGCAGTATTAAATACACAGGGGGAGCTGAAGCTTTCTTT	CASSIKYTGGAEAFF
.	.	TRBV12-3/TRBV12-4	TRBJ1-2	TGTGCCAGCAGTTATGGACACCTCTATGGCTACACCTTC	CASSYGHLYGYTF
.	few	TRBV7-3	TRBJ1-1	TGTGCCAGCAGAAGGACATCGAACACTGAAGCTTTCTTT	CASRRTSNTEAFF
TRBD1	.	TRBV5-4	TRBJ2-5	TGTGCCAGCAGCTTCACAGGGGGCGGAGAGACCCAGTACTTC	CASSFTGGGETQYF
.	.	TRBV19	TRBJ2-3	TGTGCCAGTAGGCTACCGAACACAGATACGCAGTATTTT	CASRLPNTDTQYF
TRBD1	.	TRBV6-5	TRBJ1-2	TGTGCCAGCAACCCAGGGGGCTTAGGCTATGGCTACACCTTC	CASNPGGLGYGYTF
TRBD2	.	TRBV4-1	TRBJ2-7	TGCGCCAGCAGCCAGTCGGGACTAGCGGGGGGGCAGTACGAGCAGTACTTC	CASSQSGLAGGQYEQYF
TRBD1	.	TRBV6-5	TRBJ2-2	TGTGCCAGCAGCTGGACAGGGACGAACACCGGGGAGCTGTTTTTT	CASSWTGTNTGELFF
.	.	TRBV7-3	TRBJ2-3	TGTGCCAGCAGCTTAACGAGGGGCACAGATACGCAGTATTTT	CASSLTRGTDTQYF
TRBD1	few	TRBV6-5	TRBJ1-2	TGTGCCAGCAGTCGACAGGGGTCCGGATATGGCTACACCTTC	CASSRQGSGYGYTF
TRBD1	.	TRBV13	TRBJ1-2	TGTGCCAGCAGCTTAGACCTCGGGACAGACTATGGCTACACCTTC	CASSLDLGTDYGYTF
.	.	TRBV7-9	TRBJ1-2	TGTGCCAGCAGCCCCGGAACACCGGGGTATGGCTACACCTTC	CASSPGTPGYGYTF
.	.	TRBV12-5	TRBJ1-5	TGTGCTAGTGGTCTCCCAGGCTCCTGGGGCAATCAGCCCCAGCATTTT	CASGLPGSWGNQPQHF
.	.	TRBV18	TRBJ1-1	TGTGCCAGCTCACCACCGCTCGGAAGGGGTCGGGGGGCTTTCTTT	CASSPPLGRGRGAFF
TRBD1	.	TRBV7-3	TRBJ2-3	TGTGCCAGCAGCTTCTCGACAGGGCGCACAGATACGCAGTATTTT	CASSFSTGRTDTQYF